This T cell receptor beta chain was obtained from a study of T cells after yellow fever vaccination. Study findings and constraints: Researchers cautioned that FACS-sorted repertoires could harbor abundant clonotypes contaminating from the bulk population.

In TCRdb, the 5' RACE reads were re-called with MiXCR into one record per CDR3 protein. The sample lists around 50,000 distinct CDR3 sequences; roughly 6.4% were seen once. The CDR3 runs to 15 residues. Trimming at V came to 4 bases and at J to 6 bases, leaving 10 bases not matched to a gene. Germline CDR1 reads SGHAT; CDR2 reads FQNNGV. This specimen consisted of PBMCs, either bulk or a sorted T-cell subset (CD4+, CD8+, memory, or dextramer-sorted; not recorded which), obtained 45 days after the yellow fever booster vaccination. J is TRBJ2-7 and V is TRBV11-2, with 9 bases lining up with TRBD1. The clonotype was recovered from a man between 25 and 39 years old who received the YFV17D yellow fever vaccine. Here the CDR3 reads CASSSKGGQGREQYF. In DNA, the CDR3 is TGTGCCAGCAGCTCTAAGGGGGGACAGGGACGCGAGCAGTACTTC.